This T cell receptor (beta chain) was observed in a study of T cell responses to AZD1222 COVID-19 vaccine. TCRdb's table, derived via immunoSEQ multiplex PCR, lists solely in-frame clones and lacks some. The data show roughly 24,000 clones, 88% seen once. This CDR3 spans 14 amino acids. V lost 5 bases, J lost 1 base, and 3 bases stayed unmatched. Germline values: CDR1 SGHVS, CDR2 FQNEAQ. This clone has only one observation. This clonotype was sampled from an adult who received the AZD1222 COVID-19 vaccine. The sample here was peripheral blood, taken 28 days after the second AZD1222 dose. The rearrangement uses TRBV7-8 and TRBJ2-5; 8 nucleotides align to TRBD1. Here the CDR3 reads CASSLGQGQETQYF. As DNA, the CDR3 is TGTGCCAGCAGCCTCGGACAGGGCCAAGAGACCCAGTACTTC.